This record covers a single TCR beta chain. Its cognate antigen is unknown. This sample stems from a study of vaccination effects on CD4 cells after COVID-19. Before sequencing, viral peptide pools were used by the ViraFEST assay to expand antigen-specific CD4+ T cells. Following a roughly ten-day culture, CD4+ T cells were purified. Two-dose BNT162b2 or mRNA-1273 vaccination was given to participants. The table came from immunoSEQ multiplex PCR; TCRdb's copy has only in-frame clones and leaves some out. The sample yields about 27,000 clones, 83% seen once. CDR1 and CDR2 (germline): LGHDT, YNNKEL (reference sequence). V lost 0 bases and J lost 3, with 11 bases in between. This CDR3 region has 15 residues.

This TCR was recovered from a human donor who received a COVID-19 vaccine. Some clones in this sample may be carry-over from other donors' samples. The chain carries TRBV3-1 (or the pseudogene TRBV3-2) and TRBJ1-2, with unresolved D. This specimen was CD4+ T cells from PBMCs cultured with HCoV-NL63 spike peptides, taken after COVID-19 vaccination. CDR3 in amino acids: CASSQDGSNHYGYTF. CDR3 DNA: TGTGCCAGCAGCCAAGATGGAAGTAACCACTATGGCTACACCTTC.